The next 25 T cell receptor beta chains were all read from a single sample in a study of OX40 agonist ivuxolimab in advanced cancers. TCRdb keeps only in-frame clones here, not all; method: immunoSEQ multiplex PCR. The data contain tens of thousands of clones, 86% of them singletons. Sequenced material: CD4+ or CD8+ T cells sorted from blood, taken in a trial of the OX40 agonist ivuxolimab. Receptor source: an adult with an advanced solid tumor such as melanoma, head and neck, liver or kidney cancer.

J is TRBJ2-7 and V is TRBV11-3; 11 positions agree with TRBD2. Germline CDR1 and CDR2: SGHNT and YENEEA. The trim removed 5 bases at V and 0 bases at J, leaving 3 bases unmatched. The CDR3 is made up of 15 amino acids. The CDR3 region has the DNA TGTGCCAGCAGCGGTAGCGGGAGGGACTCCTACGAGCAGTACTTC. Translated: CASSGSGRDSYEQYF.

The chain employs TRBV1 and TRBJ1-1; the table's TRBD1 call for D was not verified on the DNA. TRBV1 is annotated as a pseudogene. The CDR3 loop spans 13 amino acids. CDR3 sequence reads: CTSSQTGTTEAFF. CDR3 nucleotide sequence: TGCACCAGCAGCCAGACAGGGACCACTGAAGCTTTCTTT.

The chain uses TRBV4-1 and TRBJ2-7, with D perhaps TRBD2 (5 bases). V lost 0 bases, J lost 0 bases, and 9 bases lay in between. Looked up from germline, CDR1 is MGHRA and CDR2 is YSYEKL. The CDR3 extends over 15 amino acids. In nucleotides, the CDR3 is TGCGCCAGCAGCCAAGATCCCACTAGCTCCTACGAGCAGTACTTC. Its translation is CASSQDPTSSYEQYF.

This chain joins TRBV6-1 and TRBJ2-1, with 13 bases identical to TRBD2. With 4 bases clipped from V and 9 bases from J, the junction kept 9 bases outside the gene matches. In germline, CDR1 is MNHNS, CDR2 SASEGT. CDR3 length: 16 residues. In nucleotides, the CDR3 is TGTGCCAGCAGTGCTCCACTAGCGGGAGGGCCCAGTGAGCAGTTCTTC. This encodes CASSAPLAGGPSEQFF.

V is TRBV5-1 and J is TRBJ2-1, with 10 bases that match TRBD1. V was pared by 6 bases and J by 8 bases, with 14 bases of the junction left unmatched. The CDR3 covers 16 residues. Germline values: CDR1 SGHRS, CDR2 YFSETQ. The CDR3 bases are TGCGCCAGCAAGAACCGGGACAGGGGATTGCTCGATGAGCAGTTCTTC. This gives the protein CASKNRDRGLLDEQFF.

In its sample, this clone is medium-sized. The rearrangement links TRBV2 to TRBJ1-1; D remains ambiguous. Germline lookup yields CDR1 SNHLY and CDR2 FYNNEI. Trimming shortened V by 3 bases and J by 6 bases, and 14 bases separated the two germline ends. The CDR3 has 14 amino acids. DNA of the CDR3: TGTGCCAGCAGTGAGAACCCCAGGAGTTCTGAAGCTTTCTTT. Translating gives CASSENPRSSEAFF.

The chain links TRBV19 to TRBJ1-2, with TRBD1 as a possible D gene (5 bases). Trimming left V 6 bases short and J 6 bases short, with 23 bases between. CDR1 is LNHDA, CDR2 SQIVND, per germline (reference sequence). CDR3 length: 16 residues. CDR3 sequence reads: CASRNFMRERGDGYTF. In nucleotides, the CDR3 is TGTGCCAGTAGGAATTTCATGAGGGAGAGAGGGGATGGCTACACCTTC.

Note on this clone: Other nucleotide sequences from this sample produce the same CDR3. The CDR3 DNA sequence: TGCGCCAGCAGCCCAGGACAGAACACTGAAGCTTTCTTT. It encodes CASSPGQNTEAFF. The V gene is TRBV5-1, the J gene TRBJ1-1, with D possibly TRBD1 on 5 matching bases. The germline V gene encodes CDR1 SGHRS and CDR2 YFSETQ. CDR3 size: 13 residues. Trimming stripped 4 bases from V and 1 base from J, with 8 bases between.

The chain employs TRBV30 and TRBJ1-1, with D unresolved. CDR3 length: 12 amino acids. The germline V and J ends were trimmed by 0 bases and 10 bases, with 12 bases remaining between them. From germline, CDR1 is GTSNPN and CDR2 SVGIG (reference sequence). CDR3 DNA: TGTGCCTGGAGTGTTCCATACTTGGGAGCTTTCTTT. Translated, it gives CAWSVPYLGAFF.

V usage is TRBV10-1 and J usage is TRBJ2-1; 10 bases match TRBD2. Germline values: CDR1 WNHNN, CDR2 SYGVQD (reference sequence). This CDR3 comprises 17 residues. V shed 4 bases, J shed 5 bases, and the junction held 11 bases outside the gene matches. The CDR3 protein is CASSGIGASGRDNEQFF. The CDR3 nucleotides read TGCGCCAGCAGTGGGATAGGGGCGAGCGGGAGGGACAATGAGCAGTTCTTC.

The V call is TRBV10-2, the J call TRBJ1-1; D is undetermined. V was trimmed by 1 base and J by 4 bases, leaving 7 bases between them. The CDR3 has 13 residues. Germline-derived CDR1 and CDR2 are WSHSY and SAAADI. Here the CDR3 DNA reads TGCGCCAGCAGTGAGTTTTGGGTCACTGAAGCTTTCTTT. It specifies CASSEFWVTEAFF.

The V call is TRBV29-1, the J call TRBJ1-3; D is ambiguous. The CDR3 loop spans 11 amino acids. V dropped 2 bases and J dropped 2 bases, with 1 base sitting between them. Germline loops: CDR1 SQVTM, CDR2 ANQGSEA. In DNA form, the CDR3 reads TGCAGCGTTGAAACTGGAAACACCATATATTTT. Translated, it gives CSVETGNTIYF.

This sequence joins TRBV29-1 and TRBJ2-3, with 12 bases lining up with TRBD2. J lost 5 bases, V lost 0 bases, and 3 bases had no gene match. CDR3 length equals 15 residues. Germline V CDR1 and CDR2: SQVTM, ANQGSEA. The DNA for the CDR3 is TGCAGCGTTGAAGATCTGACTAGCGGGAGAGATACGCAGTATTTT. Translation gives CSVEDLTSGRDTQYF.

The V gene is TRBV19, the J gene TRBJ1-1; tentatively, D is TRBD1 (6 bases). CDR1 and CDR2 (germline): LNHDA, SQIVND (reference sequence). Trimming shortened V by 1 base and J by 4 bases, and 10 bases separated the two germline ends. The CDR3 extends over 14 amino acids. For the CDR3, the DNA is TGTGCCAGTAGTATAGGGGGGGGCGCCACTGAAGCTTTCTTT. Translation: CASSIGGGATEAFF.

The rearrangement joins TRBV6-6 to TRBJ1-5; D ambiguous. The V end was cut by 2 bases, the J end by 0 bases, with 11 bases between. CDR1 is MNHNY and CDR2 is SVGAGI in the germline V gene (reference sequence). The CDR3 contains 16 residues. In DNA, the CDR3 is TGTGCCAGCAGTTACACTCAGAAGTATAGCAATCAGCCCCAGCATTTT. Translating it yields CASSYTQKYSNQPQHF.

V usage is TRBV2 and J usage is TRBJ2-1; 9 nucleotides line up with TRBD2. Trimming cost V 4 bases and J 2 bases; bases outside gene matches: 0. The CDR3 consists of 14 residues. Germline CDR1 SNHLY, CDR2 FYNNEI. CDR3 coding DNA: TGTGCCAGCAGTGGACTAGCGGCCTACAATGAGCAGTTCTTC. This sequence encodes CASSGLAAYNEQFF.

The chain employs TRBV2 and TRBJ2-4; either TRBD1 or TRBD2 may supply D (6 bases each). Germline CDR1 reads SNHLY; CDR2 reads FYNNEI. The CDR3 covers 18 residues. V lost 2 bases, J lost 3 bases, and 20 bases lay in between. CDR3 region: CASSETPGAPVGKNIQYF. CDR3 DNA: TGTGCCAGCAGTGAAACCCCGGGGGCCCCCGTGGGCAAAAACATTCAGTACTTC. The whole variable domain, filled in from reference TRBV2 and TRBJ2-4, reads EPEVTQTPSHQVTQMGQEVILRCVPISNHLYFYWYRQILGQKVEFLVSFYNNEISEKSEIFDDQFSVERPDGSNFTLKIRSTKLEDSAMYFCASSETPGAPVGKNIQYFGAGTRLSVL.

The genes are TRBV7-9 and TRBJ1-2, with 8 bases that match TRBD1. CDR3 length: 13 residues. Trimming removed 3 bases from V and 10 bases from J; junction bases left unmatched: 7. CDR1 SEHNR and CDR2 FQNEAQ come from the germline V gene (reference sequence). DNA for the CDR3: TGTGCCAGCAGCTTTCAGGGGGCCGAGGTCTACACCTTC. It encodes CASSFQGAEVYTF.

This clone was counted a few times. The rearrangement joins TRBV4-1 to TRBJ1-4; possibly TRBD1 for D (5 bases). V lost 1 base to trimming and J lost 11 bases, with 17 bases between them. Germline CDR1 is MGHRA and CDR2 is YSYEKL. The CDR3 runs to 15 residues. In DNA, the CDR3 is TGCGCCAGCAGCCAAGCCGGGGACTACGGGGTGAAACTGTTTTTT. It yields the protein CASSQAGDYGVKLFF.

The V call is TRBV6-1, the J call TRBJ2-6, with D uncertain. This CDR3 is 15 amino acids long. V lost 1 base, J lost 0 bases, and 4 bases lay in between. In germline, CDR1 is MNHNS, CDR2 SASEGT. DNA for the CDR3: TGTGCCAGCAGTGAAGATAGCTCTGGGGCCAACGTCCTGACTTTC. This translates into CASSEDSSGANVLTF.

CDR3 residues: CASVNGGAEAFF. CDR3 nucleotide sequence: TGTGCCAGCGTTAACGGGGGGGCTGAAGCTTTCTTT. This rearrangement joins TRBV6-5 to TRBJ1-1, with a possible D match to TRBD1 (5 bases). The V gene's germline CDR1 is MNHEY and CDR2 SVGAGI. This CDR3 region has 12 residues. Trimming removed 8 bases at V and 6 bases at J, with 13 bases between.

V usage is TRBV6-5 and J usage is TRBJ1-1; D is ambiguous. In germline, CDR1 is MNHEY, CDR2 SVGAGI. Trimming pared 2 bases from V and 1 base from J, leaving 5 bases between. CDR3 length: 13 residues. CDR3: CASSYGGNTEAFF. The DNA of the CDR3 is TGTGCCAGCAGTTACGGCGGGAACACTGAAGCTTTCTTT.

This chain connects TRBV10-3 to TRBJ1-1; 11 bases align to TRBD1. This CDR3 region has 15 residues. The V gene's germline CDR1 is ENHRY and CDR2 SYGVKD. J lost 3 bases, V lost 0 bases, and 0 bases had no gene match. CDR3 region: CAISESDRGHTEAFF. The CDR3 coding sequence is TGTGCCATCAGTGAGTCGGACAGGGGGCACACTGAAGCTTTCTTT.

This chain connects TRBV30 to TRBJ1-4; unclear D gene. The CDR3 consists of 12 residues. Trimming removed 0 bases from V and 5 bases from J, with 4 bases in between. The germline CDR1 and CDR2 sequences are GTSNPN and SVGIG (reference sequence). The CDR3 DNA follows: TGTGCCTGGAGTGTACTAAATGAAAAACTGTTTTTT. Its translation is CAWSVLNEKLFF.

The rearrangement links TRBV11-2 to TRBJ2-5; 7 bases map to TRBD2. V gave up 3 bases and J gave up 1 base; unmatched junction bases: 5. The CDR3 covers 15 residues. The germline gives CDR1 SGHAT, CDR2 FQNNGV. The CDR3 region has the DNA TGTGCCAGCAGCTTTATCACGGGAGGCCAAGAGACCCAGTACTTC. Its translation is CASSFITGGQETQYF.